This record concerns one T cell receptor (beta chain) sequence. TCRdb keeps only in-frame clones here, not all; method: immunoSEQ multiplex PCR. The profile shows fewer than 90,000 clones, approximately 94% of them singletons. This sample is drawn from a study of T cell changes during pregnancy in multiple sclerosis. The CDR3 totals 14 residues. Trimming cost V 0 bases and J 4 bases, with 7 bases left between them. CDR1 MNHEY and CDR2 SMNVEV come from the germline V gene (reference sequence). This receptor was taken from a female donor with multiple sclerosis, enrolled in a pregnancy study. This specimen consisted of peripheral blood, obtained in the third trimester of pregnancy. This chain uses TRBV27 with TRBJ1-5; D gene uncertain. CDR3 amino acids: CASSLSAGNQPQHF. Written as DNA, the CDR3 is TGTGCCAGCAGTTTATCTGCGGGAAATCAGCCCCAGCATTTT.